This TCR beta chain appears in the sequencing data of a study of shared clonotypes between healthy human individuals (dated by TCRdb to 2018 to 2020). General notes on the study: A couple of women and three men aged 18 to 49 years were included in the cohort. For each donor, CD4 naive and CD4 memory were each run on three plates, CD8 naive on two plates, and CD8 memory on one plate. Blood TCR repertoires of a handful of healthy adults were deeply sequenced to estimate repertoire size and the extent of clonotype sharing between individuals. Libraries were prepared and TCR repertoires were sequenced by different laboratories using diverse techniques, in order to increase sequencing depth and limit assay-specific biases. Leukapheresis yielded between about 0.94 and 9 billion PBMCs per donor.

The donors were healthy, HIV-negative adults with no recently reported acute infections or vaccinations. Every donor was a Caucasian adult living in Nashville, Tennessee, USA. CD4+ T cells were enriched by magnetic negative selection; naive cells were then positively selected on CD45RA, and the negative fraction formed the memory subset. Blood was collected by leukapheresis, and PBMCs were isolated by Ficoll-Histopaque density gradient centrifugation and then cryopreserved in liquid nitrogen vapor phase. Purity and quantity of every magnetically sorted T cell population were checked by analytical flow cytometry. Each sorted fraction had its genomic DNA isolated and then quantified by UV absorbance on a Nanodrop 2000c. Points on this clone: It lacks a known antigen. Base qualities are not provided; no much larger clone lies one nucleotide away.

TCR CDR3 regions were amplified from genomic DNA by multiplex PCR using the deep immunoSEQ assay. Genomic DNA extracted from each cell subset was distributed evenly over all wells of several immunoSEQ 96-well plates, and each plate served as one replicate. For sorted subsets, roughly 200 ng of genomic DNA, equivalent to 30,000 or so T cell genomes, went into each replicate PCR. Purified libraries were quantified with a Qubit 3.0 fluorometer, sized on a Bioanalyzer 2100, and re-quantified with the KAPA Library Quantification kit. Every immunoSEQ 96-well plate was sequenced on a dedicated single-read 150-cycle Illumina NextSeq 550 flow cell. Processing in the source paper ran as follows. Because only junctional sequences without quality scores were contained in the immunoSEQ output, filtering matching that applied to full-length reads could not be performed. Sequences were annotated with PyIR, a Python wrapper for IgBLAST v1.9, and V/J genes and CDR3 were assigned using IMGT germline references. Any read was removed if the V/J assignment was weak (E-value above 1e-6), the CDR3 was missing, or the read contained stop codons, out-of-frame junctions, or ambiguous translated residues. A V3J clonotype was defined by an identical inferred V gene, J gene, and CDR3 amino acid sequence. To compute the percentage overlap between repertoires, the number of shared unique clonotypes was divided by the size of the smaller repertoire. RTK rarefaction, the Chao1 estimator, and Recon v2.1 estimates of unobserved clonotypes were used to assess repertoire richness. OLGA was used to compute generation probabilities for all TCRbeta clonotypes that the gDNA method yielded from a handful of donors. This immuneACCESS table, as held by TCRdb, lists in-frame sequences with V and J called but not all clones. Of the missing ones, under half trace to an unresolved V gene in checked studies; the others have no known cause. V and J calls and clone size are given by that table; D and trimming were obtained from the DNA. The sample table holds 2.3 million or so clones, of which roughly 93% were seen once. The top ten constitute 0.39% of the sample.

Trimming removed 4 bases from V and 0 bases from J; the gene matches leave 6 bases unexplained. The CDR3 measures 15 amino acids from cysteine to phenylalanine. This entry keeps only the CDR3 DNA: 45 bases, framed from base 1. Sequences SGHNT (CDR1) and YYREEE (CDR2) are obtained from the germline V gene (reference sequence). Summary of the overall study and its limitations: Incomplete sequencing was indicated by rarefaction of sorted-subset datasets, despite the large sequencing depth. The small number of donors limited the genetic and exposure-history diversity represented. Pairwise subsampling led to the expectation that sequencing depth would affect the degree of clonotype sharing among donors. Sampling was restricted to blood, and TCR repertoires in tissues likely differ from the TCR repertoires found in blood. Higher generation probabilities were observed for clonotypes shared by all four sorted-subset donors than for non-shared clonotypes. Naive subsets generally had larger estimated clonotype richness than memory subsets did. When several donors were compared, the shared fraction of clonotypes was about 5% for naive CD4, 3.5% for naive CD8, 2.3% for memory CD4, and 0.3% to 0.5% for memory CD8.

The sample taken for sequencing was naive CD4+ T cells from PBMCs. The cell subset or site label, read with the paper, signifies: CD45RA+ positively selected. The sequence is built from TRBV5-4 and TRBJ1-1, and TRBD1 aligns with 7 junction nucleotides. This receptor was identified in a young man in good health. Some clones in this sample may be carry-over from other donors' samples. The encoded CDR3 is CASSARGAMNTEAFF. The bases read TGTGCCAGCAGCGCCAGGGGGGCCATGAACACTGAAGCTTTCTTT.